This T cell receptor (beta chain) comes out of a study of cytomegalovirus exposure and HLA in healthy donors. Study observations and caveats: More clonal expansion characterized HLA-associated TCR beta chains than equally common others in a later analysis. Sequencing likely produced, as an artifact, a cluster of highly shared sequence variants. Earlier findings revealed that most TCR beta V segments proved productive either about 90% or about 30% of the time. Approximately 17,000 TCR beta sequences were associated with HLA alleles at 0.05 false discovery rate in a later analysis.

Details on this clone: Antigen unknown.

PCR amplification relied on 60 Vbeta primers (plus 13 Jbeta primers). The method was immunoSEQ multiplex PCR; TCRdb's version includes in-frame clones alone and lacks a portion of them. The sample totals 60,000 to 70,000 clones. The sequence was collected from a man aged 25-45 years in good health and CMV-seropositive. Sequencing was carried out using PBMCs.

The CDR3 nucleotides read TGTGCCAGCAGCCCTATTGACAGGGAGGAGGACATTCAGTACTTC. Translation: CASSPIDREEDIQYF. The chain uses TRBV7-9 and TRBJ2-4, with D possibly TRBD1 on 7 matching bases. Trimming removed 5 bases from V and 8 bases from J, with 19 bases in between. The CDR3 spans 15 residues. Germline V gene sequence: CDR1 SEHNR, CDR2 FQNEAQ (reference sequence).